Listed below are T cell receptor beta chains from one sample, sequenced in a study of beta chain features in type 1 diabetes. Some clones are missing from TCRdb's copy, which holds only in-frame ones; the method was immunoSEQ multiplex PCR. The repertoire holds under 450,000 clones, with approximately 15% as singletons. The sequenced sample consisted of naive CD4+ T cells from blood. All receptors derive from a man aged 25 to 40 in good health. Both conserved end residues are part of each CDR3. Each record gives: J gene, V gene, clone size, D gene, CDR3 protein, CDR3 DNA. D genes are given only for firm matches. Clone size is not always given. Where it is, it says once, few, many or a class for expanded clones.

TRBJ1-5 | TRBV30 | few | . | CAWSRDNGNQPQHF | TGTGCCTGGAGCCGGGACAACGGGAATCAGCCCCAGCATTTT
TRBJ2-1 | TRBV7-9 | few | TRBD2 | CASSVGLLREQFF | TGTGCCAGCAGCGTGGGACTACTAAGAGAGCAGTTCTTC
TRBJ2-6 | TRBV5-1 | . | TRBD1 | CASSLGQGSGANVLTF | TGCGCCAGCAGCTTGGGACAGGGTTCTGGGGCCAACGTCCTGACTTTC
TRBJ2-3 | TRBV28 | few | . | CASSVRPVDTQYF | TGTGCCAGCAGCGTACGGCCGGTAGATACGCAGTATTTT
TRBJ1-2 | TRBV28 | . | . | CASSFGREYGYTF | TGTGCCAGCAGTTTCGGTAGGGAGTATGGCTACACCTTC
TRBJ2-4 | TRBV4-3 | . | . | CASSFNSRHREDIQYF | TGCGCCAGCAGCTTTAATTCTAGACACCGCGAGGACATTCAGTACTTC
TRBJ2-5 | TRBV2 | . | . | CASSEAATNLETQYF | TGTGCCAGCAGTGAAGCGGCTACCAATTTGGAGACCCAGTACTTC
TRBJ1-1 | TRBV25-1 | few | . | CASSGRYRREAFF | TGTGCCAGCAGTGGCCGTTACAGGCGTGAAGCTTTCTTT
TRBJ1-6 | TRBV30 | few | . | CAWRTAERPLHF | TGTGCCTGGAGGACAGCCGAGCGTCCCCTCCACTTT
TRBJ2-6 | TRBV30 | . | . | CAWTLLSGANVLTF | TGTGCCTGGACTCTACTCTCTGGGGCCAACGTCCTGACTTTC
TRBJ2-7 | TRBV10-3 | few | TRBD1 | CAITEQGFDEQYF | TGTGCCATCACCGAACAGGGGTTCGACGAGCAGTACTTC
TRBJ1-1 | TRBV6-6 | few | TRBD1 | CASSPQGVGTEAFF | TGTGCCAGCAGTCCCCAGGGGGTAGGAACTGAAGCTTTCTTT
TRBJ2-3 | TRBV7-6 | few | TRBD2 | CASSLRTSAAQVDTQYF | TGTGCCAGCAGCCTCAGGACTAGCGCAGCTCAGGTGGATACGCAGTATTTT
TRBJ2-3 | TRBV30 | few | TRBD1 | CAWSGGQGAGYTQYF | TGTGCCTGGAGTGGGGGACAGGGGGCAGGGTATACGCAGTATTTT